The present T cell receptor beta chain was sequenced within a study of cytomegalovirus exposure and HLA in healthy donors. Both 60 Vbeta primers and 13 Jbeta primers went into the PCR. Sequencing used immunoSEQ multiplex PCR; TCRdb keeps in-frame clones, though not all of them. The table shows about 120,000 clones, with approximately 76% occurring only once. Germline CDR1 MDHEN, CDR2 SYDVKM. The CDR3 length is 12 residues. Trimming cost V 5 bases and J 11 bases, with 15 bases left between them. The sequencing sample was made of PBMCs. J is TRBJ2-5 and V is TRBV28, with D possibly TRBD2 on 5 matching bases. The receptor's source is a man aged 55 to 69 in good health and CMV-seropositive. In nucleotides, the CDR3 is TGTGCCAGCAGTCTTCACAGTGGGGAGCAGTACTTC. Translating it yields CASSLHSGEQYF. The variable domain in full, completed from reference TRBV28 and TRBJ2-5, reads DVKVTQSSRYLVKRTGEKVFLECVQDMDHENMFWYRQDPGLGLRLIYFSYDVKMKEKGDIPEGYSVSREKKERFSLILESASTNQTSMYLCASSLHSGEQYFGPGTRLLVL.